Each of the 22 T cell receptor beta chains below was sequenced from the same sample in a study of T cell responses to AZD1222 COVID-19 vaccine. Profiling relied on immunoSEQ multiplex PCR, and the TCRdb table lists in-frame clones only, not all of them. This sample has over 95,000 clones, with about 88% found just once. The sample consisted of peripheral blood, taken 28 days after the second AZD1222 dose. Every receptor here comes from an adult who received the AZD1222 COVID-19 vaccine.

This sequence joins TRBV14 and TRBJ2-2; 10 nucleotides match TRBD2. The trim removed 5 bases at V and 6 bases at J, leaving 6 bases unmatched. Germline V gives CDR1 SGHDN, CDR2 FVKESK. The CDR3 contains 15 residues. The CDR3 DNA reads TGTGCCAGCAGCTCACTAGCGGGGATTCCCGGGGAGCTGTTTTTT. As protein: CASSSLAGIPGELFF. The full variable domain, its missing parts supplied by reference TRBV14 and TRBJ2-2, is EAGVTQFPSHSVIEKGQTVTLRCDPISGHDNLYWYRRVMGKEIKFLLHFVKESKQDESGMPNNRFLAERTGGTYSTLKVQPAELEDSGVYFCASSSLAGIPGELFFGEGSRLTVL.

The V gene is TRBV30, the J gene TRBJ2-7; TRBD1 matches 7 bases. The CDR3 runs 14 residues. V lost 2 bases to trimming and J lost 0 bases; unmatched junction nucleotides: 4. Germline lookup yields CDR1 GTSNPN and CDR2 SVGIG (reference sequence). CDR3 nucleotides: TGTGCCTGGAGTCCGACAGGGTCCTCCTACGAGCAGTACTTC. This sequence encodes CAWSPTGSSYEQYF.

The rearrangement joins TRBV2 to TRBJ1-3, with D maybe TRBD1 (5 bases). This CDR3 has 15 amino acids. V was clipped by 7 bases and J by 1 base, with 14 bases between them. Germline CDR1 reads SNHLY; CDR2 reads FYNNEI. CDR3 loop: CASNWGVQSGNTIYF. The CDR3 DNA reads as TGTGCCAGCAATTGGGGGGTTCAATCTGGAAACACCATATATTTT.

This chain links TRBV18 with TRBJ2-1; 7 positions match TRBD2. V lost 3 bases, J lost 7 bases, and 9 bases stayed unmatched. Germline V CDR1 and CDR2: KGHSH, LQKENI. The CDR3 has 15 amino acids. The CDR3 loop reads CASSPPRTSINEQFF. The CDR3 nucleotides read TGTGCCAGCTCACCCCCTCGGACTAGTATTAATGAGCAGTTCTTC.

The rearrangement uses TRBV6-5 and TRBJ2-7; maybe TRBD1 (6 bases). Germline CDR1 and CDR2: MNHEY and SVGAGI. CDR3 length: 14 residues. Trimming cost V 6 bases and J 3 bases, with 15 bases left between them. CDR3 region: CASSVDSGFYEQYF. The CDR3, as DNA: TGTGCCAGCAGCGTGGACAGTGGTTTCTACGAGCAGTACTTC.

There are a few counts of this clone. The chain links TRBV29-1 to TRBJ2-3, with D tentatively TRBD1 (5 bases). Germline assignment: CDR1 SQVTM and CDR2 ANQGSEA. There are 18 residues in the CDR3. The V gene lost 4 bases and the J gene lost 3 bases, with 26 bases spanning the gap. In DNA, the CDR3 is TGCAGCGTTGGTGGCCAGGGTGAGTCAGTTGATGGTACAGATACGCAGTATTTT. Translated, it gives CSVGGQGESVDGTDTQYF.

This chain connects TRBV28 to TRBJ1-2; D is perhaps TRBD1 (5 bases). Between the trimmed V and J ends, which lost 5 bases and 5 bases, there was a span of 12 bases. Germline-derived CDR1 and CDR2 are MDHEN and SYDVKM. This CDR3 has 13 amino acids. In DNA form, the CDR3 reads TGTGCCAGCAGTGGCGACAGATTATATGGCTACACCTTC. As protein: CASSGDRLYGYTF.

The sample holds a few counts of this clone. This chain connects TRBV18 to TRBJ1-6; D possibly corresponds to TRBD1 (6 bases). The V gene's germline CDR1 is KGHSH and CDR2 LQKENI. V gave up 2 bases and J gave up 6 bases, with 11 bases separating them. The CDR3 contains 15 residues. This chain's CDR3 is CASSPTGGFNSPLHF. The CDR3 bases are TGTGCCAGCTCACCAACGGGGGGCTTTAATTCACCCCTCCACTTT.

The chain recombines TRBV4-1 with TRBJ2-7; 8 bases fit TRBD1. Germline CDR1 MGHRA, CDR2 YSYEKL. J was trimmed by 13 bases and V by 1 base; bases with no gene match: 12. This CDR3 is built from 14 residues. In DNA form, the CDR3 reads TGCGCCAGCAGCCAAGGGACAGGGAATACACCCCTTTACTTC. Residues: CASSQGTGNTPLYF.

This chain uses TRBV11-2 with TRBJ2-7; D is ambiguous. The CDR3 runs 11 residues. Germline V gives CDR1 SGHAT, CDR2 FQNNGV. V lost 5 bases and J lost 4, with 6 bases in between. The CDR3 reads CASSAPYEQYF. For the CDR3, the DNA is TGTGCCAGCAGCGCCCCTTACGAGCAGTACTTC.

The rearrangement links TRBV10-3 to TRBJ1-1; D unresolved. Germline CDR1 ENHRY, CDR2 SYGVKD. This CDR3 spans 15 amino acids. V was pared by 4 bases and J by 2 bases, with 14 bases between. The DNA for the CDR3 is TGTGCCATCAGTGGGCCGAGAGACGAAAACACTGAAGCTTTCTTT. Its protein is CAISGPRDENTEAFF.

The chain carries TRBV5-1 and TRBJ1-1; tentative D call: TRBD1 (6 bases). Deletions cut 1 base from V and 1 base from J, with 8 bases between. The CDR3 runs to 14 residues. From germline, CDR1 is SGHRS and CDR2 YFSETQ. CDR3 sequence: CASSLTGQNTEAFF. Here the CDR3 DNA reads TGCGCCAGCAGCTTGACAGGGCAGAACACTGAAGCTTTCTTT.

The gene calls are TRBV19 and TRBJ1-1, with 10 bases lining up with TRBD1. The CDR3 sequence is 13 residues long. In germline, CDR1 is LNHDA, CDR2 SQIVND (reference sequence). Trimming cost V 7 bases and J 7 bases; bases outside gene matches: 6. The CDR3 loop reads CASNNRDRGEAFF. The CDR3 region has the DNA TGTGCCAGTAACAATAGGGACAGGGGTGAAGCTTTCTTT.

This chain connects TRBV25-1 to TRBJ1-2; the D is unclear. V was cut by 3 bases and J by 7 bases, with 18 bases left in between. Germline V lookup: CDR1 MGHDK, CDR2 SYGVNS. This CDR3 spans 15 amino acids. The CDR3 DNA reads as TGTGCCAGCAGTGAGCCGGGCAGATCGGTCGGTGGCTACACCTTC. Protein sequence: CASSEPGRSVGGYTF.

This chain joins TRBV9 and TRBJ2-7, with a weak D call TRBD2 (6 bases). The germline V gene encodes CDR1 SGDLS and CDR2 YYNGEE. The CDR3 totals 15 residues. The ends were cut back, 0 bases at V and 6 bases at J, with 16 bases in the middle. CDR3 loop: CASSVGGGNQGEQYF. CDR3 coding DNA: TGTGCCAGCAGCGTAGGCGGAGGGAACCAAGGCGAGCAGTACTTC.

This rearrangement joins TRBV30 to TRBJ1-2; D remains ambiguous. In germline, CDR1 is GTSNPN, CDR2 SVGIG (reference sequence). The CDR3 is made up of 11 amino acids. In DNA form, the CDR3 reads TGTGTCGGGAGAATGGTGAGAGGCTACACCTTC. It codes for CVGRMVRGYTF.

The chain carries TRBV11-2 and TRBJ2-2, with D perhaps given as TRBD1 or TRBD2 (7 bases each). V shed 7 bases and J shed 11 bases, with 14 bases lying between them. In germline, CDR1 is SGHAT, CDR2 FQNNGV. CDR3 length: 12 residues. CDR3 nucleotide sequence: TGTGCCAGCACCAGGGGGGGATCTGAGCTGTTTTTT. This encodes CASTRGGSELFF.

This chain uses TRBV28 with TRBJ1-2; 9 positions agree with TRBD1. This CDR3 is built from 13 residues. The junction had 7 bases not matched to a gene; V was cut back by 6 bases and J by 8 bases. Germline V gene sequence: CDR1 MDHEN, CDR2 SYDVKM. This CDR3 reads CASRQQGAWGYTF. The CDR3, as DNA: TGTGCCAGCAGACAACAGGGGGCGTGGGGCTACACCTTC.

The chain couples TRBV7-7 to TRBJ2-3; the D gene is possibly TRBD2 (5 bases). The V gene's germline CDR1 is SSHAT and CDR2 FNYEAQ (reference sequence). CDR3 length equals 15 residues. The V gene lost 1 base and the J gene lost 0 bases, with 8 bases spanning the gap. The DNA of the CDR3 is TGTGCCAGCAGCTTAGTTGGCGGGAGCACAGATACGCAGTATTTT. Amino acid sequence: CASSLVGGSTDTQYF.

The chain recombines TRBV5-1 with TRBJ2-2, with D possibly called TRBD1 or TRBD2 (6 bases each). This CDR3 region has 15 residues. V was cut by 6 bases and J by 8 bases, with 20 bases left in between. CDR1 is SGHRS, CDR2 YFSETQ, per germline. CDR3 amino acids: CASNEEGGLSGELFF. Written as DNA, the CDR3 is TGCGCCAGCAACGAAGAGGGGGGCCTATCTGGGGAGCTGTTTTTT.

The V and J genes are TRBV5-1 and TRBJ1-1; 10 bases fit TRBD1. The CDR3 is 15 amino acids. The ends lost 4 bases at V and 11 bases at J; junction bases unmatched: 14. CDR1 SGHRS and CDR2 YFSETQ come from the germline V gene. CDR3 in amino acids: CASSTLGQGKVRAFF. CDR3 sequence (DNA): TGCGCCAGCAGCACCCTGGGACAGGGGAAAGTTAGGGCTTTCTTT.

The chain combines TRBV9 with TRBJ2-2; no firm D call. Germline values: CDR1 SGDLS, CDR2 YYNGEE. V was clipped by 5 bases and J by 7 bases, with 15 bases between them. This CDR3 has 14 residues. DNA of the CDR3: TGTGCCAGCAGTGACCTCTCGAGGAACGGGGAGCTGTTTTTT. As protein: CASSDLSRNGELFF.